This TCR beta chain was retrieved from a study of spatial heterogeneity in lung cancer. Time point described: blood at routine non-recurrence follow-up after resection. Tumor, nontumor lung or frozen PBMC supplied whole RNA that was sequenced unsorted. In this sample, this clonotype turned up many times. V shed 0 bases and J shed 0 bases, with 9 bases lying between them. Germline V gene data show CDR1 as SGDLS and CDR2 as YYNGEE. The CDR3 is made up of 15 amino acids. TCRdb analysed the 5' RACE reads with MiXCR anew, one entry per CDR3 protein. The repertoire has around 110,000 distinct CDR3 sequences, 12% of them found once; the top ten carry 16%.

This specimen was PBMCs, taken at follow-up. This clonotype was obtained from a male donor with early-stage non-small cell lung cancer. This sequence joins TRBV9 and TRBJ1-2, with D unresolved. The CDR3 is CASSVGSSANYGYTF. CDR3 sequence (DNA): TGTGCCAGCAGCGTAGGAAGCTCAGCTAACTATGGCTACACCTTC.